This TCR beta chain stems from a study of PD-1 blockade in classical Hodgkin lymphoma. This clone was counted only a few times. As yet, its antigen is unknown. Regarding time point: cycle 4 day 1 (C4D1), after more than five weeks of nivolumab. Patients all relapsed after autologous stem cell transplantation, and there was variation in brentuximab vedotin exposure. Magnetic negative selection was used to purify CD4+ T cells from PBMCs that had been thawed. V lost 0 bases and J lost 6, with 10 bases in between. Germline V gives CDR1 SGHDT, CDR2 YYEEEE. This CDR3 is 14 amino acids long. Whole-study results and caveats: Why the repertoires differ is still unclear, perhaps disease activity or prior therapy. Patients starting nivolumab under 1 year after ASCT were excluded. Complete responders matched newly diagnosed patients in baseline diversity. Whereas CD4+ TCR diversity had risen significantly by C4D1, CD8+ TCR diversity had not.

Here immunoSEQ multiplex PCR was the method, and the copy in TCRdb shows in-frame clones only, minus some. The sample lists around 9,600 clones; roughly 75% were seen once. This chain links TRBV5-6 with TRBJ2-1; tentatively, D is TRBD1 or TRBD2 (6 bases each). The source of this sequence is a human donor with classical Hodgkin lymphoma. The sequenced sample was CD4+ T cells from blood, obtained before the fourth cycle of nivolumab. CDR3 amino acids: CASSLAGAINEQFF. The CDR3, as DNA: TGTGCCAGCAGCTTGGCGGGGGCGATCAATGAGCAGTTCTTC.